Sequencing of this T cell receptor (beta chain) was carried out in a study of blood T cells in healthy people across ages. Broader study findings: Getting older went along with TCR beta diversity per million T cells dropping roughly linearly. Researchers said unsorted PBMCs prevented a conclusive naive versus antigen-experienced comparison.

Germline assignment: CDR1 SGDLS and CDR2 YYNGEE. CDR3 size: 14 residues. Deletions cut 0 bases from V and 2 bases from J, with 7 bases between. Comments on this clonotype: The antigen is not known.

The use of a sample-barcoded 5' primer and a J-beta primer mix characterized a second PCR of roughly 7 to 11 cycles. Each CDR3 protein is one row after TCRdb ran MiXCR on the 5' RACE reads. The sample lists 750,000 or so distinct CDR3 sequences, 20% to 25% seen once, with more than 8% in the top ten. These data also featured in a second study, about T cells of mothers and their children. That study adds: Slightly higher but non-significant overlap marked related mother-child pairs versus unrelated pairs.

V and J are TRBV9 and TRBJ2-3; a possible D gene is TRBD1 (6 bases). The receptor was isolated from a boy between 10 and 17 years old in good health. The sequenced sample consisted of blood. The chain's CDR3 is CASSVEGHTDTQYF. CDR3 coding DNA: TGTGCCAGCAGCGTAGAGGGACACACAGATACGCAGTATTTT.